One sample yielded the 24 T cell receptor beta chains listed below, sequenced in a study of shared clonotypes between healthy human individuals. The assay was immunoSEQ multiplex PCR, and TCRdb's table has in-frame clones only and misses some. The sample lists millions of clones; about 92% were seen once. The sequenced sample consisted of naive CD4+ T cells from PBMCs. The sample's subset: CD45RA+ positively selected. The receptors come from a man aged 18-30 years in good health. Some clones in this sample may be carry-over from other donors' samples.

This chain uses TRBV9 with TRBJ2-2, with TRBD2 as a possible D gene (6 bases). The germline V and J ends were trimmed by 0 bases and 4 bases, with 10 bases remaining between them. The CDR3 covers 15 residues. Germline CDR1 and CDR2: SGDLS and YYNGEE. The CDR3 DNA follows: TGTGCCAGCAGCGTAGTTATCGGGGGCACCGGGGAGCTGTTTTTT. Amino acids: CASSVVIGGTGELFF.

The rearrangement joins TRBV6-1 to TRBJ2-7; D remains ambiguous. Trimming removed 0 bases from V and 6 bases from J, with 15 bases in between. CDR1 and CDR2 (germline): MNHNS, SASEGT. The CDR3 sequence is 15 residues long. CDR3 DNA: TGTGCCAGCAGTGAAGCATCCCCGATTTACGCCGAGCAGTACTTC. Translating it yields CASSEASPIYAEQYF.

The V call is TRBV19, the J call TRBJ2-5; D is unclear. Germline CDR1 LNHDA, CDR2 SQIVND (reference sequence). Trimming removed 0 bases at V and 3 bases at J, with 11 bases between. CDR3 length: 15 residues. Here the CDR3 reads CASSIEPYDKETQYF. The CDR3 nucleotides are TGTGCCAGTAGTATAGAACCATACGATAAAGAGACCCAGTACTTC.

The chain employs TRBV7-2 and TRBJ2-7, with 14 bases that match TRBD2. The CDR3 spans 18 residues. The trim removed 4 bases at V and 0 bases at J, leaving 8 bases unmatched. Per the germline V gene, CDR1 is SGHTA and CDR2 is FQGNSA. The DNA for the CDR3 is TGTGCCAGCAGCTCGGGGACTAGCGGGGGAATTAGCTCCTACGAGCAGTACTTC. Its translation: CASSSGTSGGISSYEQYF.

A remark on this clone: Other DNA sequences in this sample translate to the same CDR3. The chain has TRBV7-2 and TRBJ1-1; D is undetermined. Per germline, CDR1 SGHTA and CDR2 FQGNSA. Trimming stripped 0 bases from V and 4 bases from J, with 9 bases between. The CDR3 loop spans 14 amino acids. CDR3 in amino acids: CASSLAGVGTEAFF. Written as DNA, the CDR3 is TGTGCCAGCAGCTTAGCAGGAGTGGGCACTGAAGCTTTCTTT.

V is TRBV6-1 and J is TRBJ2-7, with TRBD2 matching 7 bases. Per the germline V gene, CDR1 is MNHNS and CDR2 is SASEGT. V shed 6 bases, J shed 0 bases, and the junction held 2 bases outside the gene matches. The CDR3 spans 13 residues. This CDR3 reads CASSRDYSYEQYF. CDR3 DNA sequence: TGTGCCAGCAGCCGGGACTACTCCTACGAGCAGTACTTC.

The chain couples TRBV7-8 to TRBJ1-2; possibly TRBD1 for D (5 bases). This CDR3 is built from 12 residues. Between the trimmed V and J ends, which lost 4 bases and 4 bases, there was a span of 7 bases. CDR1 is SGHVS and CDR2 is FQNEAQ in the germline V gene. CDR3 protein: CASSWDGYGYTF. The CDR3 nucleotides are TGTGCCAGCAGCTGGGACGGCTATGGCTACACCTTC.

The V gene is TRBV11-2, the J gene TRBJ2-5, with TRBD1 matching 7 bases. V shed 5 bases, J shed 4 bases, and the junction held 19 bases outside the gene matches. Germline lookup yields CDR1 SGHAT and CDR2 FQNNGV. The CDR3 runs to 18 residues. CDR3 protein: CASSLTDWKRGLGETQYF. CDR3 bases: TGTGCCAGCAGCCTGACAGATTGGAAGAGGGGGCTAGGAGAGACCCAGTACTTC. The full variable domain, with the rest looked up from reference TRBV11-2 and TRBJ2-5, is EAGVAQSPRYKIIEKRQSVAFWCNPISGHATLYWYQQILGQGPKLLIQFQNNGVVDDSQLPKDRFSAERLKGVDSTLKIQPAKLEDSAVYLCASSLTDWKRGLGETQYFGPGTRLLVL.

CDR3 sequence: CASQLTWGATEAFF. In nucleotides, the CDR3 is TGTGCCAGCCAACTGACCTGGGGGGCCACTGAAGCTTTCTTT. V and J are TRBV6-1 and TRBJ1-1; maybe TRBD1 (6 bases). V was clipped by 8 bases and J by 4 bases, with 17 bases between them. The CDR3 has 14 amino acids. Germline V gene data show CDR1 as MNHNS and CDR2 as SASEGT.

This clone was seen only a few times. The J gene is TRBJ1-4, the V gene TRBV2; no firm D call. CDR3 length equals 14 residues. The germline V gene has CDR1 SNHLY and CDR2 FYNNEI. V was clipped by 3 bases and J by 7 bases, with 12 bases between them. DNA of the CDR3: TGTGCCAGCAGTGAGAGCAGGAGCCTTGAAAAACTGTTTTTT. It codes for CASSESRSLEKLFF.

The CDR3 protein is CASRGRGRQPNQETQYF. CDR3 DNA: TGTGCCAGCAGGGGACGCGGACGGCAGCCAAACCAAGAGACCCAGTACTTC. The chain is built from TRBV28 and TRBJ2-5, with D perhaps given as TRBD1 or TRBD2 (5 bases each). This CDR3 is built from 17 residues. Germline values: CDR1 MDHEN, CDR2 SYDVKM. V lost 6 bases and J 0 bases, leaving 20 bases between the germline ends.

This clone was counted between two and nine times. The rearrangement links TRBV5-1 to TRBJ1-5, with D maybe TRBD1 (6 bases). V was cut by 4 bases and J by 5 bases, with 13 bases left in between. The germline CDR1 and CDR2 sequences are SGHRS and YFSETQ. The CDR3 runs to 14 residues. CDR3 sequence reads: CASSATGSDQPQHF. The CDR3 DNA sequence: TGCGCCAGCAGCGCCACAGGGAGCGATCAGCCCCAGCATTTT. The variable domain in full, completed from reference TRBV5-1 and TRBJ1-5, reads KAGVTQTPRYLIKTRGQQVTLSCSPISGHRSVSWYQQTPGQGLQFLFEYFSETQRNKGNFPGRFSGRQFSNSRSEMNVSTLELGDSALYLCASSATGSDQPQHFGDGTRLSIL.

This chain joins TRBV7-6 and TRBJ2-3; 7 bases fit TRBD1. This CDR3 contains 13 residues. Germline V gene data show CDR1 as SGHVS and CDR2 as FNYEAQ. The trim removed 3 bases at V and 6 bases at J, leaving 3 bases unmatched. CDR3 protein: CASSLGQLDTQYF. The CDR3 DNA reads TGTGCCAGCAGCTTGGGACAGTTGGATACGCAGTATTTT. The full variable domain, with the rest looked up from reference TRBV7-6 and TRBJ2-3, is GAGVSQSPRYKVTKRGQDVALRCDPISGHVSLYWYRQALGQGPEFLTYFNYEAQQDKSGLPNDRFSAERPEGSISTLTIQRTEQRDSAMYRCASSLGQLDTQYFGPGTRLTVL.

The chain recombines TRBV5-1 with TRBJ2-5; 10 positions agree with TRBD2. The CDR3 is 15 residues long. The germline CDR1 and CDR2 sequences are SGHRS and YFSETQ. The V and J ends lost 6 bases and 2 bases, in that order; junction bases with no gene match: 7. This CDR3 is CASTGGLAEQETQYF. The DNA for the CDR3 is TGCGCCAGCACCGGCGGACTAGCGGAACAAGAGACCCAGTACTTC.

This clone came up once. The chain joins TRBV5-1 to TRBJ2-1; D remains ambiguous. CDR1 and CDR2 (germline): SGHRS, YFSETQ. Trimming cost V 1 base and J 10 bases, with 18 bases left between them. This CDR3 region has 15 residues. The CDR3 bases are TGCGCCAGCAGCTTGATTCCAGATTCCCCACCGGAGCAGTTCTTC. Amino acid sequence: CASSLIPDSPPEQFF.

This chain connects TRBV11-2 to TRBJ1-5, with 8 bases matching TRBD1. Germline V lookup: CDR1 SGHAT, CDR2 FQNNGV. This CDR3 contains 16 residues. V lost 3 bases and J lost 7; bases outside the gene matches: 11. CDR3 protein: CASSLIGQGHWQPQHF. The CDR3 DNA reads TGTGCCAGCAGCTTGATAGGACAGGGACATTGGCAGCCCCAGCATTTT.

The chain joins TRBV28 to TRBJ2-6; 8 bases line up with TRBD1. The length of the CDR3 is 17 residues. In germline, CDR1 is MDHEN, CDR2 SYDVKM. The trim removed 8 bases at V and 2 bases at J, leaving 11 bases unmatched. CDR3: CASRPTPQGAGANVLTF. In nucleotides, the CDR3 is TGTGCCAGCCGCCCCACCCCACAGGGGGCTGGGGCCAACGTCCTGACTTTC.

Remarks on this clone: Given the absence of the conserved phenylalanine or tryptophan at the CDR3 end, a read error is likely. No DNA is shown, since the ends of the CDR3 on it are uncertain; the CDR3 is the one TCRdb lists. The rearrangement uses TRBV6-1 and TRBJ1-2. The CDR3 totals 13 residues, both ends included. Germline CDR1 MNHNS, CDR2 SASEGT. The CDR3: CASSPQGWYSLFA.

This clone came up once. The rearrangement links TRBV28 to TRBJ2-2; D may correspond to TRBD1 or TRBD2 (7 bases each). Between the trimmed V and J ends, which lost 7 bases and 6 bases, there was a span of 18 bases. Germline values: CDR1 MDHEN, CDR2 SYDVKM. This CDR3 region has 15 residues. CDR3 residues: CASTSGTAGSGELFF. As DNA, the CDR3 is TGTGCCAGCACAAGCGGGACAGCAGGCTCCGGGGAGCTGTTTTTT.

The chain carries TRBV6-6 and TRBJ2-3, with D maybe TRBD1 (5 bases). The germline CDR1 and CDR2 sequences are MNHNY and SVGAGI (reference sequence). The CDR3 spans 15 residues. Trimming shortened V by 5 bases and J by 0 bases, and 12 bases separated the two germline ends. The CDR3 spells CASSSRVASTDTQYF. The CDR3 coding sequence is TGTGCCAGCAGTAGCAGGGTCGCGAGCACAGATACGCAGTATTTT.

V and J are TRBV30 and TRBJ1-1; D uncertain. The germline CDR1 and CDR2 sequences are GTSNPN and SVGIG (reference sequence). V was shortened by 1 base and J by 2 bases, with 11 bases between the two germline ends. This CDR3 is built from 14 residues. DNA for the CDR3: TGTGCCTGGAGTGGGGTAAAGACTAACACTGAAGCTTTCTTT. It specifies CAWSGVKTNTEAFF. Full variable domain (outside the CDR3, taken from reference TRBV30 and TRBJ1-1): SQTIHQWPATLVQPVGSPLSLECTVEGTSNPNLYWYRQAAGRGLQLLFYSVGIGQISSEVPQNLSASRPQDRQFILSSKKLLLSDSGFYLCAWSGVKTNTEAFFGQGTRLTVV.

The rearrangement uses TRBV6-5 and TRBJ1-2, with D tentatively TRBD1 (6 bases). CDR3 length equals 14 residues. Germline V gene sequence: CDR1 MNHEY, CDR2 SVGAGI. V shed 8 bases and J shed 6 bases, with 19 bases lying between them. CDR3: CASGRLVGADGYTF. The CDR3 nucleotides are TGTGCCAGCGGACGCCTGGTGGGGGCGGATGGCTACACCTTC.

This clone was seen only once. The V call is TRBV28, the J call TRBJ2-1; the D gene is possibly TRBD2 (6 bases). Deletions cut 3 bases from V and 0 bases from J, with 12 bases between. The CDR3 is 16 amino acids. Germline loops: CDR1 MDHEN, CDR2 SYDVKM. CDR3 sequence: CASSFPSSGSYNEQFF. CDR3 bases: TGTGCCAGCAGTTTCCCGAGTAGCGGCTCCTACAATGAGCAGTTCTTC.

This clone showed up just once. This chain links TRBV7-9 with TRBJ2-3; maybe TRBD2 (6 bases). V shed 6 bases and J shed 0 bases, with 16 bases lying between them. This CDR3 has 16 amino acids. Germline CDR1 reads SEHNR; CDR2 reads FQNEAQ (reference sequence). In nucleotides, the CDR3 is TGTGCCAGCAGTGAGTGGACTACGATGAGCACAGATACGCAGTATTTT. Translating it yields CASSEWTTMSTDTQYF. Together with reference TRBV7-9 and TRBJ2-3, the CDR3 gives the full variable domain: DTGVSQNPRHKITKRGQNVTFRCDPISEHNRLYWYRQTLGQGPEFLTYFQNEAQLEKSRLLSDRFSAERPKGSFSTLEIQRTEQGDSAMYLCASSEWTTMSTDTQYFGPGTRLTVL.